These 17 T cell receptor beta chains came from one sample sequenced in a study of cytomegalovirus exposure and HLA in healthy donors (dated by TCRdb to about 2017). Receptors were amplified or captured by the immunoSEQ multiplex PCR assay. For the multiplex PCR, a mixture combining 60 forward primers for TCR Vbeta segments and 13 reverse primers for TCR Jbeta segments was used. What TCRdb holds here is the immuneACCESS table cut down to in-frame rearrangements. Part of the clones is not present; checked against another copy, under half of the missing clones reflect an unresolved V gene, and the others are unexplained. Counted in this sample were more than 90,000 clones; approximately 71% of them appeared once. More than 2.5% of the sample belongs to the ten largest clones. Sequenced material: PBMCs. All receptors come from a man in his forties or fifties in good health and CMV-seronegative.

The V gene is TRBV7-9, the J gene TRBJ2-2; D unclear. Per the germline V gene, CDR1 is SEHNR and CDR2 is FQNEAQ (reference sequence). The CDR3 contains 14 residues. Trimming took 5 bases from V and 2 from J, leaving 9 bases between them. The DNA of the CDR3 is TGTGCCAGCAGCGCTGATAGTAACACCGGGGAGCTGTTTTTT. Translated, it gives CASSADSNTGELFF. Full variable domain (missing parts from reference TRBV7-9 and TRBJ2-2): DTGVSQNPRHKITKRGQNVTFRCDPISEHNRLYWYRQTLGQGPEFLTYFQNEAQLEKSRLLSDRFSAERPKGSFSTLEIQRTEQGDSAMYLCASSADSNTGELFFGEGSRLTVL.

The chain is built from TRBV5-1 and TRBJ1-1; possibly TRBD1 for D (5 bases). V was pared by 2 bases and J by 3 bases, with 8 bases between. The CDR3 runs to 13 residues. Germline V gene sequence: CDR1 SGHRS, CDR2 YFSETQ. This CDR3 reads CASSFGGDTEAFF. For the CDR3, the DNA is TGCGCCAGCAGCTTCGGGGGGGACACTGAAGCTTTCTTT. The full variable domain, its missing parts supplied by reference TRBV5-1 and TRBJ1-1, is KAGVTQTPRYLIKTRGQQVTLSCSPISGHRSVSWYQQTPGQGLQFLFEYFSETQRNKGNFPGRFSGRQFSNSRSEMNVSTLELGDSALYLCASSFGGDTEAFFGQGTRLTVV.

A single count supports this clone. The chain couples TRBV6-1 to TRBJ1-6; D unresolved. V lost 7 bases and J lost 6, with 16 bases in between. CDR1 and CDR2 (germline): MNHNS, SASEGT. The CDR3 loop spans 15 amino acids. The CDR3 DNA is TGTGCCAGCACCGCGGTGACGGTCGCTAATTCACCCCTCCACTTT. It is translated as CASTAVTVANSPLHF.

The chain employs TRBV4-3 and TRBJ2-4; D remains unclear. V lost 0 bases to trimming and J lost 6 bases, with 9 bases between them. Germline lookup yields CDR1 LGHNA and CDR2 YSLEER. This CDR3 has 14 amino acids. CDR3 DNA: TGCGCCAGCAGCCAAGAAAGGAACAGAAACATTCAGTACTTC. It is translated as CASSQERNRNIQYF.

This clone was recorded once. J is TRBJ1-5 and V is TRBV4-1; 7 bases are a match to TRBD1. This CDR3 is 14 amino acids long. Germline V gene sequence: CDR1 MGHRA, CDR2 YSYEKL. V lost 4 bases and J lost 4; bases outside the gene matches: 4. CDR3 sequence (DNA): TGCGCCAGCAGCCCTTGGACAGGTAATCAGCCCCAGCATTTT. This translates into CASSPWTGNQPQHF.

The gene calls are TRBV27 and TRBJ1-2; a weak D match, TRBD1 (5 bases). Germline V gene lookup returns CDR1 MNHEY and CDR2 SMNVEV (reference sequence). V was shortened by 0 bases and J by 5 bases, with 16 bases between the two germline ends. The length of the CDR3 is 16 residues. CDR3 loop: CASSLSPRGGVYGYTF. The CDR3 nucleotides read TGTGCCAGCAGTTTATCTCCCCGCGGGGGGGTATATGGCTACACCTTC.

This clone occurred many times. The J gene is TRBJ1-5, the V gene TRBV23-1; a weak D match, TRBD1 (5 bases). TRBV23-1 is reported as an ORF; its role is uncertain. The CDR3 extends over 15 amino acids. The V and J ends lost 7 bases and 3 bases respectively, with 16 bases between them. This CDR3 is CASIRRREDNQPQHF. CDR3 in DNA: TGCGCCAGCATCCGTCGCAGGGAGGACAATCAGCCCCAGCATTTT.

This clone showed up just a few times. This chain joins TRBV5-1 and TRBJ2-5, with TRBD1 identical over 8 bases. The CDR3 sequence is 16 residues long. The germline CDR1 and CDR2 sequences are SGHRS and YFSETQ. The trim removed 3 bases at V and 5 bases at J, leaving 12 bases unmatched. The CDR3 region is CASSSGNSGGGETQYF. The CDR3 DNA follows: TGCGCCAGCAGCTCGGGGAACTCAGGGGGCGGCGAGACCCAGTACTTC.

This clone was recorded a few times. The V call is TRBV5-6, the J call TRBJ2-1, with a tentative D call TRBD1 (6 bases). From germline, CDR1 is SGHDT and CDR2 YYEEEE. The CDR3 length is 12 residues. Trimming shortened V by 4 bases and J by 12 bases, and 14 bases separated the two germline ends. CDR3 nucleotides: TGTGCCAGCAGCCCGACAGGTGGTCTGCAGTTCTTC. It codes for CASSPTGGLQFF.

The V and J genes are TRBV5-8 and TRBJ1-4; no firm D call. Germline values: CDR1 SGHTS, CDR2 YDEGEE. The CDR3 runs 16 residues. V was cut by 1 base and J by 0 bases, with 10 bases left in between. This chain's CDR3 is CASSLLASATNEKLFF. The CDR3 DNA reads TGTGCCAGCAGCTTGCTGGCAAGTGCAACTAATGAAAAACTGTTTTTT.

This chain joins TRBV10-1 and TRBJ1-2, with a weak D call TRBD1 (5 bases). The ends were cut back, 6 bases at V and 7 bases at J, with 15 bases in the middle. CDR1 and CDR2 from the germline V gene are WNHNN and SYGVQD (reference sequence). CDR3 size: 13 residues. In DNA form, the CDR3 reads TGCGCCAGCAGGTGTAGGGGATCCGGTGGCTACACCTTC. As protein: CASRCRGSGGYTF.

This chain connects TRBV7-2 to TRBJ1-1, with TRBD1 matching over 7 bases. The V gene's germline CDR1 is SGHTA and CDR2 FQGNSA. The CDR3 spans 14 residues. Trimming took 5 bases from V and 4 from J; bases not matched to a gene: 7. The CDR3 DNA follows: TGTGCCAGCAGCCTCCGGGACAGCCTCACTGAAGCTTTCTTT. It translates to CASSLRDSLTEAFF.

This clone was detected a few times. This chain links TRBV6-5 with TRBJ1-2, with D tentatively TRBD1 (5 bases). V lost 5 bases and J lost 4, with 17 bases in between. Germline loops: CDR1 MNHEY, CDR2 SVGAGI. CDR3 size: 15 residues. The CDR3 is CASSPFGGGGYGYTF. For the CDR3, the DNA is TGTGCCAGCAGTCCGTTCGGGGGTGGCGGCTATGGCTACACCTTC.

V is TRBV7-2 and J is TRBJ1-2; TRBD1 matches at 9 bases. The length of the CDR3 is 14 residues. The germline V gene encodes CDR1 SGHTA and CDR2 FQGNSA. With 4 bases clipped from V and 7 bases from J, the junction kept 7 bases outside the gene matches. The CDR3 loop is CASSSLQGAGGYTF. The CDR3 region has the DNA TGTGCCAGCAGCTCCTTACAGGGGGCAGGTGGCTACACCTTC.

V gene TRBV6-5 combines with J gene TRBJ2-7; possibly TRBD2 for D (6 bases). The CDR3 spans 13 residues. Germline-derived CDR1 and CDR2 are MNHEY and SVGAGI. V was pared by 8 bases and J by 3 bases, with 14 bases between. The CDR3: CASRIVGGYEQYF. In DNA form, the CDR3 reads TGTGCCAGCCGCATTGTGGGAGGCTACGAGCAGTACTTC.

CDR3 loop: CASSVDRMATEAFF. Written as DNA, the CDR3 is TGTGCCAGCAGCGTAGACAGGATGGCGACTGAAGCTTTCTTT. This chain uses TRBV9 with TRBJ1-1; perhaps TRBD1 as D (5 bases). CDR1 and CDR2 (germline): SGDLS, YYNGEE. This CDR3 region has 14 residues. The ends were cut back, 0 bases at V and 5 bases at J, with 11 bases in the middle.

The sample holds a few counts of this clone. For the CDR3, the DNA is TGTGCCAGCAGCCCGTCCCTGACATGGCAAGAGACCCAGTACTTC. This sequence encodes CASSPSLTWQETQYF. The chain recombines TRBV5-8 with TRBJ2-5; no reliable D call. V was clipped by 4 bases and J by 2 bases, with 15 bases between them. The CDR3 length is 15 residues. Germline-derived CDR1 and CDR2 are SGHTS and YDEGEE.